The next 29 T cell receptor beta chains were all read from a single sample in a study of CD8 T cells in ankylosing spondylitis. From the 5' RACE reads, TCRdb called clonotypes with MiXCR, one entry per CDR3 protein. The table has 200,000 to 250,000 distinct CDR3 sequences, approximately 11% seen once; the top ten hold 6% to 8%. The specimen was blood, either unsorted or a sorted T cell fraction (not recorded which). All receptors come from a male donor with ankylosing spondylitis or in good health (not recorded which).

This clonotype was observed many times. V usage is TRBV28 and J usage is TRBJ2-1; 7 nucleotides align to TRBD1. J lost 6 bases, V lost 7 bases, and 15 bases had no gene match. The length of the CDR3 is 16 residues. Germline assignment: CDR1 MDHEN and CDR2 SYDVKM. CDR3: CASITPGQRHFNEQFF. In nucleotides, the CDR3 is TGTGCCAGCATCACCCCGGGACAGCGACATTTCAATGAGCAGTTCTTC.

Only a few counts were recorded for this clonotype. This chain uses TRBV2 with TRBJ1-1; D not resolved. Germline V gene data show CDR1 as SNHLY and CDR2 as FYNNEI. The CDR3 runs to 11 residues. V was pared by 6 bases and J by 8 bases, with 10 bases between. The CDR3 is CASRSAKEAFF. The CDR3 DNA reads TGTGCCAGCAGATCGGCTAAAGAAGCTTTCTTT. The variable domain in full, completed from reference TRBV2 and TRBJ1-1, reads EPEVTQTPSHQVTQMGQEVILRCVPISNHLYFYWYRQILGQKVEFLVSFYNNEISEKSEIFDDQFSVERPDGSNFTLKIRSTKLEDSAMYFCASRSAKEAFFGQGTRLTVV.

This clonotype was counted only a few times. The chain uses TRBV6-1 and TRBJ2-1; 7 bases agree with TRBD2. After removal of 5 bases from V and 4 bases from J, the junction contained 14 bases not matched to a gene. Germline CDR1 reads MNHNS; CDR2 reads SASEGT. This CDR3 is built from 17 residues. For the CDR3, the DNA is TGTGCCAGCAGTAGAAGCGGGGCCCTGCTAGTGTACAATGAGCAGTTCTTC. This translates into CASSRSGALLVYNEQFF.

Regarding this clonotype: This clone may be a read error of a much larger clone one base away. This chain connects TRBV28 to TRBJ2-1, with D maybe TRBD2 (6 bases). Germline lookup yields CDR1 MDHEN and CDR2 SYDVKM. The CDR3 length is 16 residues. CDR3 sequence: CASSLSPASVVNGQFF. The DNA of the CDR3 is TGTGCCAGCAGTTTATCCCCGGCTAGCGTCGTCAATGGGCAGTTCTTC.

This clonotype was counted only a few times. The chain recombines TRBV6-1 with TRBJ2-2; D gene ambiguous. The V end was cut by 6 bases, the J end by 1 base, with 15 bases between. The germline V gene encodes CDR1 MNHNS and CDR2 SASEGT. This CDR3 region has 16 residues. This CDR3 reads CASRPRPPLNTGELFF. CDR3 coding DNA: TGTGCCAGCAGACCAAGACCCCCGCTGAACACCGGGGAGCTGTTTTTT.

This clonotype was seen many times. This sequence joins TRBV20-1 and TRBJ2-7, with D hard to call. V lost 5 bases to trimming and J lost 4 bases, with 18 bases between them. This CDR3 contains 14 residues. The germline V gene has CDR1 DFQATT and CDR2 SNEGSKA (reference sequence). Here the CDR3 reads CSAAFGRRLYEQYF. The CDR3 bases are TGCAGTGCTGCTTTCGGACGGCGCCTATACGAGCAGTACTTC.

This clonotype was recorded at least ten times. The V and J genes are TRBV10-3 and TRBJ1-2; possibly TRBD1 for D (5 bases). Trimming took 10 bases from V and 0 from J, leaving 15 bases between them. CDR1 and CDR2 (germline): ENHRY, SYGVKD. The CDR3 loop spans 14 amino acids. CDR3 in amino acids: CATFNGTSNYGYTF. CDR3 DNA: TGTGCCACCTTTAACGGGACCTCTAACTATGGCTACACCTTC.

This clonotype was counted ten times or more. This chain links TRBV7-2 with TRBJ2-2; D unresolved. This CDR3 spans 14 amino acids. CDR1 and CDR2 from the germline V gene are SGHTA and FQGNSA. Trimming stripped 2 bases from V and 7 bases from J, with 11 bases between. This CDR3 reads CASSLFPWGGELFF. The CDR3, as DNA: TGTGCCAGCAGCTTATTCCCATGGGGCGGGGAGCTGTTTTTT.

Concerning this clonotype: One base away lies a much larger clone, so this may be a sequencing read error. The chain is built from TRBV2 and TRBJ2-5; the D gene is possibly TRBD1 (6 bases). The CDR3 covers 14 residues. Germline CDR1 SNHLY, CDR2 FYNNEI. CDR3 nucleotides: TGTGCCAGCAGCGGTGATCAGGGGCAAGCGACCCAGTACTTC. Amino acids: CASSGDQGQATQYF.

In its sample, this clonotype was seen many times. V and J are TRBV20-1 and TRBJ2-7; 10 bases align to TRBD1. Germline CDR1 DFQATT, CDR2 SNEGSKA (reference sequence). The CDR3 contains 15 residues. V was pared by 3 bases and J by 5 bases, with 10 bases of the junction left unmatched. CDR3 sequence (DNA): TGCAGTGCTAGCGGTCTGGGACAGGGGTTTGACGAGCAGTACTTC. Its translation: CSASGLGQGFDEQYF.

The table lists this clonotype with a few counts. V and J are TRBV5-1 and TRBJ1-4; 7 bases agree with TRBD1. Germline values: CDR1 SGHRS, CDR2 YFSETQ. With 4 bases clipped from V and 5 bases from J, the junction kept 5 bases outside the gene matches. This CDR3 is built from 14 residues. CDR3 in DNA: TGCGCCAGCAGCCACGACAGGGTAAATGAAAAACTGTTTTTT. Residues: CASSHDRVNEKLFF.

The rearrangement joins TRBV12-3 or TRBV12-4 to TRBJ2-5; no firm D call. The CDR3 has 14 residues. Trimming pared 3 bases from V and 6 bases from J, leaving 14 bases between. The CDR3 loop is CASSLVHFPQTQYF. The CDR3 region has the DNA TGTGCCAGCAGTTTGGTTCACTTCCCCCAGACCCAGTACTTC.

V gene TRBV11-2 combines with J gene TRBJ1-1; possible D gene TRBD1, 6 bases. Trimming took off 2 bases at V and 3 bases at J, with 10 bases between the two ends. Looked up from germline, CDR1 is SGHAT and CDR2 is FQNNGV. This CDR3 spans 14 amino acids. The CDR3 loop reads CASSLTEGDTEAFF. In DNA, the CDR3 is TGTGCCAGCAGCTTAACGGAGGGGGACACTGAAGCTTTCTTT. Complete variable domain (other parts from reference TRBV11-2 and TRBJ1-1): EAGVAQSPRYKIIEKRQSVAFWCNPISGHATLYWYQQILGQGPKLLIQFQNNGVVDDSQLPKDRFSAERLKGVDSTLKIQPAKLEDSAVYLCASSLTEGDTEAFFGQGTRLTVV.

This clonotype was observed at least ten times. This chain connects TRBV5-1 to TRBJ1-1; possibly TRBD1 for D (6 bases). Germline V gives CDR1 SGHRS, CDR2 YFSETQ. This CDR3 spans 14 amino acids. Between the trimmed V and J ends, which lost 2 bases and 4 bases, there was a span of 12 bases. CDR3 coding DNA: TGCGCCAGCAGCTTACAGGGTGCTGGCACTGAAGCTTTCTTT. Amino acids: CASSLQGAGTEAFF. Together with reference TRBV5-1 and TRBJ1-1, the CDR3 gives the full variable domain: KAGVTQTPRYLIKTRGQQVTLSCSPISGHRSVSWYQQTPGQGLQFLFEYFSETQRNKGNFPGRFSGRQFSNSRSEMNVSTLELGDSALYLCASSLQGAGTEAFFGQGTRLTVV.

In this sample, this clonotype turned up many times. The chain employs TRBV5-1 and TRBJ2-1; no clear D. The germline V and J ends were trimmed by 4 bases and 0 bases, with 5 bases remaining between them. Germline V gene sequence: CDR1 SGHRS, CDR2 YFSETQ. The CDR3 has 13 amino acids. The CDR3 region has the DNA TGCGCCAGCAGCCCCCTCTCCTACAATGAGCAGTTCTTC. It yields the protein CASSPLSYNEQFF.

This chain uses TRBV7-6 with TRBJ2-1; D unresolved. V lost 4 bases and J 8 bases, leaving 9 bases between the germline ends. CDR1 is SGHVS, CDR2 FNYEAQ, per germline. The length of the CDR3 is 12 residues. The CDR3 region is CASSSGRYEQFF. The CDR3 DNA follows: TGTGCCAGCAGCTCCGGGCGATATGAGCAGTTCTTC.

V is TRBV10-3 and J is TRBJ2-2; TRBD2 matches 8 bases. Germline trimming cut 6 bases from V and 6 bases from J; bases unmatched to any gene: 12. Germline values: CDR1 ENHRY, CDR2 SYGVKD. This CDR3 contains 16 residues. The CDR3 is CAIRGAGGRISGELFF. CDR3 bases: TGTGCCATCAGGGGGGCCGGCGGGAGGATTTCCGGGGAGCTGTTTTTT.

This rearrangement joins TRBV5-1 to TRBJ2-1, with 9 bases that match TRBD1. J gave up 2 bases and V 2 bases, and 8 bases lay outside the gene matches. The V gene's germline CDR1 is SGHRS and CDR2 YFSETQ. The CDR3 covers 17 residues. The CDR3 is CASSFSGTGFTYNEQFF. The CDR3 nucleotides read TGCGCCAGCAGCTTTTCCGGGACAGGGTTCACCTACAATGAGCAGTTCTTC. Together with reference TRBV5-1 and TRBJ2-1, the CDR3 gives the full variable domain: KAGVTQTPRYLIKTRGQQVTLSCSPISGHRSVSWYQQTPGQGLQFLFEYFSETQRNKGNFPGRFSGRQFSNSRSEMNVSTLELGDSALYLCASSFSGTGFTYNEQFFGPGTRLTVL.

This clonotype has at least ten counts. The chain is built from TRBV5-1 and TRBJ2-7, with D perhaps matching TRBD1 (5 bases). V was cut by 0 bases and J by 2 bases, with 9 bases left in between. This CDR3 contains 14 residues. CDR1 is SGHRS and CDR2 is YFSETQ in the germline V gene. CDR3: CASSLGVGAYEQYF. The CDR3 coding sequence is TGCGCCAGCAGCTTGGGTGTAGGGGCCTACGAGCAGTACTTC.

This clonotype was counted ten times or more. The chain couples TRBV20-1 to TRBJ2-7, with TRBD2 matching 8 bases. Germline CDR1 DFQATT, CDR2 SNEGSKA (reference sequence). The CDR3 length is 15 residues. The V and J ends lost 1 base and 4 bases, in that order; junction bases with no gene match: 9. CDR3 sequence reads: CSARGLAHDDYEQYF. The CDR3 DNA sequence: TGCAGTGCTAGAGGACTAGCGCATGATGATTACGAGCAGTACTTC.

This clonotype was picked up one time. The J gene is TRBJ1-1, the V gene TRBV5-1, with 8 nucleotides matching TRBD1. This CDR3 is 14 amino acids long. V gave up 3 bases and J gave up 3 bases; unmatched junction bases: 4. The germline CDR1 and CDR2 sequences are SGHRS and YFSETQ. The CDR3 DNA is TGCGCCAGCAGCTCTGGACAGGGCTACACTGAAGCTTTCTTT. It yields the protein CASSSGQGYTEAFF.

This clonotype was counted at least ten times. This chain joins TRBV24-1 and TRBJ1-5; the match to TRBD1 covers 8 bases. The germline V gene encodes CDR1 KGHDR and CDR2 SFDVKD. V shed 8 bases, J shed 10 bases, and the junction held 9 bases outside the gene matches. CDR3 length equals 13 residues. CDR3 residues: CATMDGRGQPQHF. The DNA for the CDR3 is TGTGCCACCATGGATGGCAGGGGGCAACCCCAGCATTTT.

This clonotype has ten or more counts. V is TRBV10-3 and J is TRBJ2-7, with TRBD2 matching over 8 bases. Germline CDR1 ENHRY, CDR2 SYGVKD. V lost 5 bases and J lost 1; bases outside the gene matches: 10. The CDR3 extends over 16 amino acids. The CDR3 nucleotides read TGTGCCATCAGTAGTGGTGGAGGACTAGCTTCCTACGAGCAGTACTTC. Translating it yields CAISSGGGLASYEQYF.

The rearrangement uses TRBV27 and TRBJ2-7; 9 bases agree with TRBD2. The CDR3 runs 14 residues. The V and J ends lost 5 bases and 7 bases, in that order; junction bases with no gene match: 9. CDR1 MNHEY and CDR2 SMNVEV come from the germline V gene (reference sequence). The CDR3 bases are TGTGCCAGCAGTCGCCTGACTAGCGGAGTAGAGCAGTACTTC. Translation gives CASSRLTSGVEQYF.

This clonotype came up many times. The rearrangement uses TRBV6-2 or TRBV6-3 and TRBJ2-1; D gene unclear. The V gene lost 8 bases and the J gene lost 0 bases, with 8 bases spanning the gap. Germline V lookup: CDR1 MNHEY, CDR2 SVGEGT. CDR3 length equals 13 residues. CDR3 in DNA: TGTGCCAGCGCGGCTAACTCCTACAATGAGCAGTTCTTC. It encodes CASAANSYNEQFF.

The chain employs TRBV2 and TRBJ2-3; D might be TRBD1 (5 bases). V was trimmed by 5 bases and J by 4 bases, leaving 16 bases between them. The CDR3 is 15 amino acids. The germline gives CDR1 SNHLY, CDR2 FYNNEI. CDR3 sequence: CASSLYSQGPDTQYF. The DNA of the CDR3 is TGTGCCAGCAGTTTGTATTCCCAGGGCCCAGATACGCAGTATTTT.

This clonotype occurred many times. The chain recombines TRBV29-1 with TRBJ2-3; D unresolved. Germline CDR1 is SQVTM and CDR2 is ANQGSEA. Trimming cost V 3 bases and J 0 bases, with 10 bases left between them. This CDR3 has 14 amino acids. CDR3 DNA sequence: TGCAGCGTTGACCGTAAGGGAAGCACAGATACGCAGTATTTT. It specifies CSVDRKGSTDTQYF.

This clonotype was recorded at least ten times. The chain's CDR3 is CAISESGGTDTQYF. In DNA form, the CDR3 reads TGTGCCATCAGTGAGTCGGGGGGCACAGATACGCAGTATTTT. The gene calls are TRBV10-3 and TRBJ2-3; D possibly matches TRBD1 or TRBD2 (5 bases each). The CDR3 has 14 amino acids. The germline gives CDR1 ENHRY, CDR2 SYGVKD. Trimming removed 0 bases at V and 1 base at J, with 5 bases between.

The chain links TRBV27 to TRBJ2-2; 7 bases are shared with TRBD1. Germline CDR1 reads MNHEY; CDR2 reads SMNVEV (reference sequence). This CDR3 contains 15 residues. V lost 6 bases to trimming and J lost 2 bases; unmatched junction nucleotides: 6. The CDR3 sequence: CASSPGTDNTGELFF. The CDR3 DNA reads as TGTGCCAGCAGCCCTGGGACAGACAACACCGGGGAGCTGTTTTTT.